What follows describes a single T cell receptor (beta chain). The sample holds other DNA sequences that translate to the same CDR3. V lost 2 bases and J lost 2, with 4 bases in between. The CDR3 extends over 11 amino acids. CDR1 is DFQATT, CDR2 SNEGSKA, per germline (reference sequence). This entry is derived from a study of control samples from healthy donors and cancer patients. Sequencing was performed with immunoSEQ multiplex PCR; in TCRdb, only in-frame clones are kept and a portion is missing. Of about 75,000 clones in the sample, 84% were seen once. The origin of this receptor is a man aged 50-60 years in good health. Sequenced material: blood. The gene calls are TRBV20-1 and TRBJ2-7; no reliable D call. The CDR3 here is CSARTTYEQYF. The CDR3 DNA reads TGCAGTGCTAGAACGACCTACGAGCAGTACTTC.